This TCR beta chain was identified in a study of Ad26.COV2.S vaccination and SARS-CoV-2 variants. Across the study: Intramuscularly, Ad26.COV2.S was given either once or twice, 56 days apart.

Generated by immunoSEQ multiplex PCR, the TCRdb table keeps only in-frame clones and is missing some. The sample lists some 270,000 clones, roughly 85% seen once, with 2.5% to 3.5% in the top ten. This clone was found a few times. Its antigen is not known. Treatment given: 19 received Ad26.COV2.S at low or high dose, single or two shots; about five received placebo; per-sample allocation not given. Samples analyzed were those drawn on day 63 after the first vaccine or placebo injection. Immunization relied on an Ad26 vector, which expressed Wuhan-strain SARS-CoV-2 spike. Study outcomes and limitations: Substantial breadth was reportedly displayed by spike-specific CD8+ and CD4+ T cell responses after vaccination.

V dropped 4 bases and J dropped 2; count of bases not matched to a gene: 2. Germline CDR1 and CDR2: MNHEY and SVGAGI. The CDR3 loop spans 13 amino acids. This sequence joins TRBV6-5 and TRBJ2-7; the match to TRBD1 covers 7 bases. Here the sequenced sample was peripheral blood, taken in a trial of Ad26.COV2.S vaccine versus placebo. This receptor was identified in a person aged 18-60 years who received the Ad26.COV2.S COVID-19 vaccine or a placebo. The CDR3 spells CASSWGTAYEQYF. The CDR3 coding sequence is TGTGCCAGCAGTTGGGGGACAGCCTACGAGCAGTACTTC.